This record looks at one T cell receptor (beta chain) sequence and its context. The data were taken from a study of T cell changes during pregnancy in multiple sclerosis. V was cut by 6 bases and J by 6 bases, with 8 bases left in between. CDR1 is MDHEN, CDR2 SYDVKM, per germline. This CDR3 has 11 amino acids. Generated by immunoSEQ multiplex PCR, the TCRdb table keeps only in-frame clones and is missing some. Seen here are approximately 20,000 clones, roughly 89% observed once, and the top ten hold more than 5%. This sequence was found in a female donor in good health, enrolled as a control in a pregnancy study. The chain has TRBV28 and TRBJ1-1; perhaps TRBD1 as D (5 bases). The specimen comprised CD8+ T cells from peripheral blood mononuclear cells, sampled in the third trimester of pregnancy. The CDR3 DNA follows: TGTGCCAGCAGCCGACAGTCTGAAGCTTTCTTT. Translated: CASSRQSEAFF.